This T cell receptor beta chain was documented in a study of blood T cell repertoires in COVID-19. The overall study: Sites in the United States, Italy and Spain provided acute and convalescent COVID-19 samples. PBMCs, B-cell-depleted T cells, or T cells provided the cDNA or gDNA that made up the material.

The method was immunoSEQ multiplex PCR; TCRdb's version includes in-frame clones alone and lacks a portion of them. Among a few hundred thousand clones listed, approximately 86% were seen once. Germline lookup yields CDR1 SGHKS and CDR2 YYEKEE (reference sequence). CDR3 length: 14 residues. Trimming took 4 bases from V and 0 from J, leaving 10 bases between them. The TCR sequence derives from a woman aged 30 to 39 who had recovered from COVID-19. The V gene is TRBV5-5, the J gene TRBJ1-1; D possibly corresponds to TRBD1 (5 bases). Input material: peripheral blood. The DNA of the CDR3 is TGTGCCAGCAGCCTGGACACAATGAACACTGAAGCTTTCTTT. Translation gives CASSLDTMNTEAFF.